A selection of T cell receptor beta chains follows, all from one sample in a study of blood T cell repertoires in COVID-19. The method was immunoSEQ multiplex PCR; TCRdb's version includes in-frame clones alone and lacks a portion of them. The sample includes over 200,000 clones, 70% to 90% of them seen just once. What was sequenced was peripheral blood. All receptors derive from a woman younger than 35 who had recovered from COVID-19. Both conserved end residues are part of each CDR3. The D gene is left open where the match is weak.

cdr3_length j_call v_call d_call cdr3_aa
15 TRBJ2-1 TRBV11-2 TRBD1 CASSTGQGGTSEQFF
12 TRBJ2-3 TRBV19 NA CASSTLTDTQYF
15 TRBJ1-2 TRBV15 NA CATSRETGPSYGYTF
16 TRBJ2-6 TRBV4-3 NA CASSQVRGSGANVLTF
13 TRBJ2-3 TRBV5-6 NA CASSHAEARSQYF
14 TRBJ2-7 TRBV9 NA CASSVGAGVYEQYF
14 TRBJ1-1 TRBV5-1 NA CASSRGTVNTEAFF
13 TRBJ2-2 TRBV7-3 NA CASSRTGIGELFF
15 TRBJ1-6 TRBV25-1 NA CASSEGRGLTSPLHF
15 TRBJ2-7 TRBV9 NA CASSVETTHSYEQYF
12 TRBJ1-1 TRBV4-3 NA CASSQGGAEAFF
16 TRBJ2-1 TRBV10-3 TRBD2 CAISESMMGGNNEQFF
15 TRBJ2-6 TRBV10-3 NA CAISEGGAGANVLTF
15 TRBJ2-4 TRBV5-1 NA CASSLGSFSVNIQYF
13 TRBJ1-2 TRBV27 NA CASRTGPNYGYTF
17 TRBJ2-7 TRBV5-1 NA CASSPEGGVGDPYEQYF
15 TRBJ2-7 TRBV11-2 TRBD2 CASSLTSGEVYEQYF
18 TRBJ2-1 TRBV7-3 TRBD2 CASSPLGRLAGANNEQFF
14 TRBJ1-3 TRBV2 NA CASVGQGLGNTIYF
13 TRBJ2-3 TRBV27 NA CASSLGAADTQYF
13 TRBJ1-2 TRBV12-5 NA CASGLGRSYGYTF
13 TRBJ1-5 TRBV19 NA CASSISGVQPQHF
15 TRBJ2-7 TRBV11-2 TRBD2 CASRILAGPSYEQYF
14 TRBJ2-1 TRBV19 NA CASSRRAWGNEQFF
13 TRBJ1-1 TRBV19 TRBD1 CASSIGTGTEAFF
14 TRBJ1-2 TRBV6-5 TRBD1 CASSQQGAVYGYTF
18 TRBJ1-1 TRBV6-2/TRBV6-3 NA CASSYSGGPDWVYTEAFF
15 TRBJ2-7 TRBV7-3 TRBD2 CASSSLAGGRNEQYF
15 TRBJ1-2 TRBV5-5 NA CASSATGSVNYGYTF
17 TRBJ1-3 TRBV5-4 TRBD1 CASSTNGGQGAGNTIYF
14 TRBJ1-5 TRBV11-2 NA CASSSDGGNQPQHF